This T cell receptor (beta chain) was retrieved from a study of PD-1 blockade in mismatch repair-deficient tumors. About the research overall: Patients had approximately 11 mismatch repair-deficient cancer types and were previously treated and progressing.

V shed 4 bases and J shed 2 bases, with 10 bases lying between them. This CDR3 has 15 amino acids. CDR1 is SGDLS and CDR2 is YYNGEE in the germline V gene. TCRdb's table, derived via immunoSEQ multiplex PCR, lists solely in-frame clones and lacks some. The sample yields about 79,000 clones, 80% to 90% seen once. The TCR-sequenced patients were a few responders to pembrolizumab. The rearrangement links TRBV9 to TRBJ2-6, with no clear D. This specimen was peripheral blood, taken 44 weeks after starting pembrolizumab. The receptor was derived from an adult with mismatch repair-deficient cancer. CDR3 in DNA: TGTGCCAGCAGCCTCCACCTTGCTGGGGCCAACGTCCTGACTTTC. Translating it yields CASSLHLAGANVLTF.